This record concerns one T cell receptor beta chain sequence. The entry originates in a study of T cells expressing NK-cell markers. For each CDR3 protein, TCRdb gives one entry from its re-call of the 5' RACE reads, without DNA. The sample table sets out 400,000 to 500,000 distinct CDR3 sequences. This CDR3 spans 17 amino acids. Germline values: CDR1 LGHNA, CDR2 YSLEER. Source material: blood T cells: a sorted CD56 or NKG2C T cell subset, CD4+ or CD8+ T cells, or bulk PBMC T cells (not recorded which). The genes are TRBV4-3 and TRBJ2-2; TCRdb names TRBD2, which stays unverified in the absence of DNA. The receptor was derived from a woman aged 18 to 75 in good health. The CDR3 reads CASSQGAGGDHTGELFF.